This T cell receptor beta chain was sequenced in a study of cytomegalovirus exposure and HLA in healthy donors. PCR employed 60 Vbeta and 13 Jbeta primers. Clones were sequenced by immunoSEQ multiplex PCR, and TCRdb holds only the in-frame ones, with some missing. The data hold about 200,000 clones, with roughly four fifths observed a single time. Per the germline V gene, CDR1 is SQVTM and CDR2 is ANQGSEA. The CDR3 has 17 amino acids. After removal of 3 bases from V and 5 bases from J, the junction contained 13 bases not matched to a gene. The sequencing input was PBMCs. The gene calls are TRBV29-1 and TRBJ1-1, with 12 bases aligning to TRBD1. This sequence originates from a woman in her forties or fifties in good health and CMV-seropositive. Here the CDR3 DNA reads TGCAGCGTTGACCTCCAGGGGACAGGGGGCGCGGGGACTGAAGCTTTCTTT. Residues: CSVDLQGTGGAGTEAFF.